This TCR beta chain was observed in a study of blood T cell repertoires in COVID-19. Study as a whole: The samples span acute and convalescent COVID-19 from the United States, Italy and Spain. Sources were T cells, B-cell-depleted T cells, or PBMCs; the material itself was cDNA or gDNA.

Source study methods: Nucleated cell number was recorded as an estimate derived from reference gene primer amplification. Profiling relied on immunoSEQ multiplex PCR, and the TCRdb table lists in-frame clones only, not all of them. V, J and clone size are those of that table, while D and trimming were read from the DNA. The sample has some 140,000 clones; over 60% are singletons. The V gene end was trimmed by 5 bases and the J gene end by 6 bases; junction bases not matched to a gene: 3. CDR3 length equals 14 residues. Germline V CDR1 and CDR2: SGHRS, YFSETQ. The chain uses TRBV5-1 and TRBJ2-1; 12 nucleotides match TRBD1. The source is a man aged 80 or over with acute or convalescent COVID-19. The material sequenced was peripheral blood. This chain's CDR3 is CASSWGQGANEQFF. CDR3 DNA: TGCGCCAGCAGTTGGGGACAGGGGGCCAATGAGCAGTTCTTC.